This TCR beta chain stems from a study of shared clonotypes between healthy human individuals. Points on this clone: Other DNA sequences in the sample encode the same CDR3.

The repertoire was sequenced with immunoSEQ multiplex PCR; TCRdb's copy has only in-frame clones and lacks some. There are 2.3 million or so clones in the sample; more than 85% occur only once, and about 0.41% lies in the top ten. The CDR3 consists of 13 residues. V shed 3 bases and J shed 4 bases, with 9 bases lying between them. Germline V gene lookup returns CDR1 KGHSH and CDR2 LQKENI. The sample was naive CD4+ T cells from PBMCs. Subset defined: CD45RA+ positively selected. V usage is TRBV18 and J usage is TRBJ1-2; D is uncertain. This clonotype was obtained from a man aged 18 to 30 in good health. Some clones in this sample may be carry-over from other donors' samples. CDR3 residues: CASSPDGSYGYTF. The CDR3, as DNA: TGTGCCAGCTCACCCGACGGGAGCTATGGCTACACCTTC.